This section outlines one T cell receptor (beta chain) sequence together with its context. Its antigen is not known. CDR3 length equals 14 residues. Germline assignment: CDR1 MGHRA and CDR2 YSYEKL. Trimming removed 2 bases from V and 2 bases from J, with 7 bases in between. In the naive CD8 group, cells lacked CD45RO and were positively selected for CCR7, so terminally differentiated effector memory CD45RA+ cells were left out. The donor cohort consisted entirely of Caucasian adults residing in Nashville, Tennessee. This record belongs to a study of shared clonotypes between healthy human individuals. Findings and caveats of the study: Non-shared clonotypes had lower generation probabilities than clonotypes shared by all four sorted-subset donors.

Investigators spread the genomic DNA of each subset evenly over several immunoSEQ plates. TCRdb keeps only in-frame clones here, not all; method: immunoSEQ multiplex PCR. The sample yields 2 million or so clones, about 94% seen once. The rearrangement links TRBV4-1 to TRBJ1-5; D ambiguous. Sequenced material: naive CD8+ T cells sorted from blood. The clonotype comes from a man aged 18-30 years in good health. CDR3 in amino acids: CASSQLGGNQPQHF. The CDR3 nucleotides read TGCGCCAGCAGCCAACTGGGAGGCAATCAGCCCCAGCATTTT.